A selection of T cell receptor beta chains follows, all from one sample in a study of cytomegalovirus exposure and HLA in healthy donors. The table came from immunoSEQ multiplex PCR; TCRdb's copy has only in-frame clones and leaves some out. The data show some 97,000 clones, around three quarters seen once. Sample: PBMCs. These receptors came from a woman in her fifties or sixties in good health and CMV-seropositive. CDR3s include the opening cysteine and the closing phenylalanine or tryptophan. Fields, in order: CDR3 protein, CDR3 DNA, J gene, D gene, CDR3 length, clone size, V gene. The D gene is left open where the match is weak. The listing skips clone size in some rows; elsewhere it reads once, few, many or a size class.

CASSSRDWRLGNEQFF,TGTGCCAGCAGCTCCAGGGACTGGCGGCTAGGCAATGAGCAGTTCTTC,TRBJ2-1,-,16,-,TRBV5-6
CASSPGQGFGNTIYF,TGTGCCAGCAGCCCCGGACAGGGGTTTGGAAACACCATATATTTT,TRBJ1-3,TRBD1,15,-,TRBV13
CASSSGTGNQPQHF,TGTGCCAGCAGTTCCGGGACAGGGAATCAGCCCCAGCATTTT,TRBJ1-5,TRBD1,14,-,TRBV6-6
CASSLSTVAYEQYF,TGTGCCAGCAGCTTGAGTACGGTAGCCTACGAGCAGTACTTC,TRBJ2-7,-,14,once,TRBV5-8
CSVASDTYEQYF,TGCAGCGTTGCGTCAGATACCTACGAGCAGTACTTC,TRBJ2-7,-,12,-,TRBV29-1
CASSPGTAYEQYF,TGTGCCAGCAGTCCTGGGACAGCCTACGAGCAGTACTTC,TRBJ2-7,TRBD1,13,-,TRBV6-6
CASSPPDRMYEQYF,TGTGCCAGCAGTCCCCCGGACAGGATGTACGAGCAGTACTTC,TRBJ2-7,TRBD1,14,-,TRBV6-5
CASSHNVKISGNTIYF,TGTGCCAGCAGCCACAATGTAAAAATCTCTGGAAACACCATATATTTT,TRBJ1-3,-,16,-,TRBV5-6
CATSLSSTGLREPQHF,TGTGCCACCAGCTTGTCGTCGACAGGGCTAAGGGAGCCCCAGCATTTT,TRBJ1-5,TRBD1,16,-,TRBV15
CASSFRTGGSGNEQFF,TGTGCCAGCAGCTTCCGGACAGGGGGATCGGGCAATGAGCAGTTCTTC,TRBJ2-1,TRBD1,16,-,TRBV7-8
CASSLFGPLGGEKLFF,TGTGCCAGCAGCTTGTTTGGCCCCCTTGGAGGTGAAAAACTGTTTTTT,TRBJ1-4,-,16,-,TRBV5-5
CSVVQGLAVYEQYF,TGCAGCGTTGTTCAGGGACTAGCGGTTTACGAGCAGTACTTC,TRBJ2-7,TRBD2,14,-,TRBV29-1
CASRSSGTDTQYF,TGTGCCAGCAGGTCCTCGGGCACAGATACGCAGTATTTT,TRBJ2-3,-,13,once,TRBV2
CSALTQDSNQPQHF,TGCAGCGCCCTGACCCAGGATAGCAATCAGCCCCAGCATTTT,TRBJ1-5,-,14,-,TRBV29-1
CATGEQGNTEAFF,TGCGCCACCGGAGAACAGGGGAACACTGAAGCTTTCTTT,TRBJ1-1,-,13,-,TRBV5-1
CASSQGPGGRNYGYTF,TGTGCCAGCAGCCAGGGCCCAGGGGGACGAAACTATGGCTACACCTTC,TRBJ1-2,TRBD1,16,-,TRBV5-6
CASSSPMNTEAFF,TGTGCCAGCAGTTCCCCCATGAACACTGAAGCTTTCTTT,TRBJ1-1,-,13,once,TRBV27
CAWSVGANTEAFF,TGTGCCTGGAGTGTAGGAGCGAACACTGAAGCTTTCTTT,TRBJ1-1,-,13,once,TRBV30
CASSQLDRAYEQYF,TGCGCCAGCAGCCAGCTGGACAGGGCCTACGAGCAGTACTTC,TRBJ2-7,TRBD1,14,-,TRBV4-1
CASNVPGQTGELFF,TGTGCCAGTAACGTCCCAGGGCAAACCGGGGAGCTGTTTTTT,TRBJ2-2,-,14,-,TRBV19
CASSVGGVYGYTF,TGTGCCAGCAGTGTGGGAGGGGTCTATGGCTACACCTTC,TRBJ1-2,-,13,-,TRBV27
CASSYSPGETQYF,TGTGCCAGCAGTTACTCCCCCGGGGAGACCCAGTACTTC,TRBJ2-5,-,13,-,TRBV6-6
CASSTPTTGNTEAFF,TGTGCCAGCAGTACACCCACGACAGGGAACACTGAAGCTTTCTTT,TRBJ1-1,-,15,once,TRBV27
CASSYDSESYEQYF,TGCGCCAGCAGCTACGATAGCGAGTCCTACGAGCAGTACTTC,TRBJ2-7,-,14,-,TRBV5-1
CASREGALEQFF,TGTGCCAGCAGAGAGGGGGCTTTGGAGCAGTTCTTC,TRBJ2-1,TRBD1,12,-,TRBV6-5